A single sample is the source of the 31 T cell receptor beta chains below, sequenced in a study of blood T cell repertoires in COVID-19 (dated by TCRdb to the early 2020s). The library was generated by the immunoSEQ multiplex PCR assay. Not all clones reach the TCRdb copy of this immuneACCESS table, which keeps in-frame sequences only. Checked studies attribute under half of the gap to unresolved V genes and leave the rest unexplained. In all, the sample holds 370,000 or so clones, and roughly 86% of those were seen once. The top ten constitute about 1.2% of the sample. Sequenced input: peripheral blood. The receptors were sampled from a human donor with acute or convalescent COVID-19. The donor label of this sample is uncertain.

V and J are TRBV28 and TRBJ1-5; D might be TRBD1 (6 bases). The CDR3 runs to 14 residues. CDR1 is MDHEN, CDR2 SYDVKM, per germline. V gave up 5 bases and J gave up 6 bases, with 14 bases separating them. CDR3 protein: CASSDTGFRQPQHF. CDR3 DNA: TGTGCCAGCAGTGATACAGGGTTCCGTCAGCCCCAGCATTTT.

This clone was seen repeatedly, ten times or more. The genes are TRBV11-2 and TRBJ2-1; D not certain. V dropped 5 bases and J dropped 0 bases, with 11 bases sitting between them. Per the germline V gene, CDR1 is SGHAT and CDR2 is FQNNGV. The length of the CDR3 is 15 residues. This CDR3 is CASSPRASSYNEQFF. The DNA of the CDR3 is TGTGCCAGCAGCCCTAGAGCTAGCTCCTACAATGAGCAGTTCTTC.

A word on this clone: Other nucleotide sequences in the sample specify the same CDR3. This chain links TRBV5-4 with TRBJ2-7; D is uncertain. Trimming removed 3 bases at V and 4 bases at J, with 5 bases between. Germline assignment: CDR1 SGHNT and CDR2 YYREEE (reference sequence). There are 11 residues in the CDR3. CDR3 protein: CASSSLYEQYF. CDR3 in DNA: TGTGCCAGCAGCTCGCTATACGAGCAGTACTTC.

The chain uses TRBV5-3 and TRBJ1-1; D remains ambiguous. TRBV5-3 counts as an open reading frame of uncertain function. The CDR3 length is 13 residues. The V and J ends lost 1 base and 0 bases respectively, with 4 bases between them. Here the CDR3 DNA reads TGTGCCAGAAGCTTGACAGTGAACACTGAAGCTTTCTTT. Protein sequence: CARSLTVNTEAFF.

The chain couples TRBV1 to TRBJ2-1; TRBD2 is taken as the D call from the table, unchecked against the DNA. TRBV1 is a pseudogene segment. The CDR3 is 18 amino acids. CDR3 sequence (DNA): TGCACCAGCAGCCAAGTGAGGGCTAGCGGGCAAACCTACAATGAGCAGTTCTTC. Protein product: CTSSQVRASGQTYNEQFF.

This clone was observed a handful of times. Here the CDR3 reads CASSQGQSSNQPQHF. The CDR3 DNA sequence: TGCGCCAGCAGCCAAGGCCAGTCTAGCAATCAGCCCCAGCATTTT. The rearrangement joins TRBV4-1 to TRBJ1-5; no firm D call. Germline lookup yields CDR1 MGHRA and CDR2 YSYEKL. Trimming pared 1 base from V and 0 bases from J, leaving 7 bases between. This CDR3 region has 15 residues.

The chain recombines TRBV5-6 with TRBJ2-1, with 9 nucleotides matching TRBD2. Trimming removed 4 bases from V and 8 bases from J; junction bases left unmatched: 7. From germline, CDR1 is SGHDT and CDR2 YYEEEE. This CDR3 spans 14 amino acids. This CDR3 reads CASSQLAGPDEQFF. The CDR3 region has the DNA TGTGCCAGCAGCCAACTAGCGGGCCCGGATGAGCAGTTCTTC. Variable domain in full (rest from reference TRBV5-6 and TRBJ2-1): DAGVTQSPTHLIKTRGQQVTLRCSPKSGHDTVSWYQQALGQGPQFIFQYYEEEERQRGNFPDRFSGHQFPNYSSELNVNALLLGDSALYLCASSQLAGPDEQFFGPGTRLTVL.

A single count supports this clone. The chain couples TRBV7-8 to TRBJ2-7, with D unresolved. V was shortened by 3 bases and J by 3 bases, with 6 bases between the two germline ends. CDR3 length: 12 amino acids. Germline V gene data show CDR1 as SGHVS and CDR2 as FQNEAQ. CDR3 protein: CASSFLDYEQYF. The CDR3 nucleotides read TGTGCCAGCAGCTTCTTAGACTACGAGCAGTACTTC.

The chain couples TRBV7-2 to TRBJ1-1; 7 nucleotides line up with TRBD1. The J segment lost 4 bases and the V segment lost 1 base, leaving 6 bases of the junction unmatched. The V gene's germline CDR1 is SGHTA and CDR2 FQGNSA. The CDR3 covers 15 residues. The CDR3 coding sequence is TGTGCCAGCAGCTTAGTAAGGGGGCGCGTCACTGAAGCTTTCTTT. Its translation: CASSLVRGRVTEAFF. The full variable domain, with the rest looked up from reference TRBV7-2 and TRBJ1-1, is GAGVSQSPSNKVTEKGKDVELRCDPISGHTALYWYRQSLGQGLEFLIYFQGNSAPDKSGLPSDRFSAERTGGSVSTLTIQRTQQEDSAVYLCASSLVRGRVTEAFFGQGTRLTVV.

This CDR3 is CASSPGNSYEQYF. As DNA, the CDR3 is TGTGCCAGCAGCCCGGGGAATTCGTACGAGCAGTACTTC. The chain combines TRBV7-9 with TRBJ2-7; possible D gene TRBD2, 5 bases. The V gene's germline CDR1 is SEHNR and CDR2 FQNEAQ (reference sequence). The CDR3 runs to 13 residues. Deletions cut 5 bases from V and 4 bases from J, with 12 bases between.

The chain has TRBV30 and TRBJ1-2, with 7 bases fitting TRBD1. Germline V CDR1 and CDR2: GTSNPN, SVGIG (reference sequence). The CDR3 loop spans 12 amino acids. J lost 4 bases, V lost 3 bases, and 2 bases had no gene match. Here the CDR3 reads CAWRRTGYGYTF. In DNA form, the CDR3 reads TGTGCCTGGAGGCGGACAGGCTATGGCTACACCTTC.

The chain employs TRBV19 and TRBJ1-5; possibly TRBD1 for D (6 bases). Looked up from germline, CDR1 is LNHDA and CDR2 is SQIVND (reference sequence). CDR3 length equals 14 residues. The V end lost 3 bases, the J end lost 9 bases, and 15 bases lay between the germline ends. In DNA, the CDR3 is TGTGCCAGTAGTATCGGGGGGGCCGGGTCGCCCCAGCATTTT. Residues: CASSIGGAGSPQHF.

The chain uses TRBV7-9 and TRBJ1-2, with TRBD1 identical over 9 bases. V dropped 5 bases and J dropped 0; count of bases not matched to a gene: 10. The CDR3 is 17 amino acids. The germline CDR1 and CDR2 sequences are SEHNR and FQNEAQ (reference sequence). This CDR3 reads CASSPGTGTGTNYGYTF. The CDR3 DNA reads as TGTGCCAGCAGCCCGGGCACCGGGACAGGGACTAACTATGGCTACACCTTC.

V and J are TRBV5-5 and TRBJ1-1; 10 nucleotides match TRBD1. V lost 0 bases to trimming and J lost 3 bases; unmatched junction nucleotides: 17. This CDR3 spans 20 amino acids. The germline V gene encodes CDR1 SGHKS and CDR2 YYEKEE (reference sequence). The CDR3 protein is CASSLDSYWGDRGTDTEAFF. In DNA, the CDR3 is TGTGCCAGCAGCTTGGATTCTTATTGGGGGGACAGGGGCACGGACACTGAAGCTTTCTTT.

V usage is TRBV19 and J usage is TRBJ1-2; D is unclear. The germline gives CDR1 LNHDA, CDR2 SQIVND (reference sequence). The CDR3 extends over 14 amino acids. V lost 5 bases, J lost 7 bases, and 17 bases lay in between. The chain's CDR3 is CASSSYPTAGGYTF. CDR3 nucleotide sequence: TGTGCCAGTAGTTCGTATCCCACTGCGGGTGGCTACACCTTC.

The chain joins TRBV5-1 to TRBJ1-1; TRBD1 might be the D (5 bases). Between the trimmed V and J ends, which lost 4 bases and 0 bases, there was a span of 13 bases. The germline V gene has CDR1 SGHRS and CDR2 YFSETQ. The CDR3 totals 15 residues. DNA of the CDR3: TGCGCCAGCAGCGAACGACAGAACCTGAACACTGAAGCTTTCTTT. It yields the protein CASSERQNLNTEAFF.

The rearrangement uses TRBV2 and TRBJ1-5; D unresolved. From germline, CDR1 is SNHLY and CDR2 FYNNEI. CDR3 length: 16 amino acids. Between the trimmed V and J ends, which lost 4 bases and 1 base, there was a span of 14 bases. The CDR3 DNA sequence: TGTGCCAGCAGTGTCGCAGGAGGTTTAAGCAATCAGCCCCAGCATTTT. Translation gives CASSVAGGLSNQPQHF.

V is TRBV5-1 and J is TRBJ2-1; 13 nucleotides align to TRBD2. V shed 7 bases, J shed 9 bases, and the junction held 4 bases outside the gene matches. Germline CDR1 reads SGHRS; CDR2 reads YFSETQ. The CDR3 totals 13 residues. CDR3 sequence reads: CASRTSGSGEQFF. Here the CDR3 DNA reads TGCGCCAGCCGGACTAGCGGGAGTGGTGAGCAGTTCTTC.

The CDR3 reads CASSRSGQGTYEQYF. The CDR3, as DNA: TGTGCCAGCAGCCGTTCGGGACAGGGGACCTACGAGCAGTACTTC. The chain carries TRBV3-1 (or the pseudogene TRBV3-2) and TRBJ2-7; 10 bases fit TRBD1. CDR3 length equals 15 residues. Trimming cost V 4 bases and J 2 bases; bases outside gene matches: 5. CDR1 is LGHDT and CDR2 is YNNKEL in the germline V gene (reference sequence).

V usage is TRBV28 and J usage is TRBJ1-2; D remains ambiguous. This CDR3 has 13 residues. The germline CDR1 and CDR2 sequences are MDHEN and SYDVKM. V lost 4 bases to trimming and J lost 1 base, with 7 bases between them. The CDR3 DNA reads as TGTGCCAGCAGTTCAGTATATAACTATGGCTACACCTTC. Encoded protein: CASSSVYNYGYTF.

The chain employs TRBV11-2 and TRBJ2-7; weak D call: TRBD2 (6 bases). CDR3 length: 14 amino acids. Trimming pared 0 bases from V and 7 bases from J, leaving 13 bases between. Germline values: CDR1 SGHAT, CDR2 FQNNGV. The CDR3 bases are TGTGCCAGCAGCTTAGATCCAGGGCGGGAAGAGCAGTACTTC. It yields the protein CASSLDPGREEQYF. The full variable domain, in which reference TRBV11-2 and TRBJ2-7 provide the parts outside the CDR3, is EAGVAQSPRYKIIEKRQSVAFWCNPISGHATLYWYQQILGQGPKLLIQFQNNGVVDDSQLPKDRFSAERLKGVDSTLKIQPAKLEDSAVYLCASSLDPGREEQYFGPGTRLTVT.

The gene calls are TRBV3-1 (or the pseudogene TRBV3-2) and TRBJ2-7; D is undetermined. The CDR3 has 13 amino acids. V was pared by 4 bases and J by 5 bases, with 12 bases between. Germline V CDR1 and CDR2: LGHDT, YNNKEL (reference sequence). CDR3 nucleotides: TGTGCCAGCAGCCGGTCTAGAACCCACGAGCAGTACTTC. It is translated as CASSRSRTHEQYF.

The chain recombines TRBV4-2 with TRBJ2-7; 10 nucleotides line up with TRBD2. The V gene's germline CDR1 is LGHNA and CDR2 YNFKEQ. The junction had 4 bases not matched to a gene; V was cut back by 5 bases and J by 3 bases. The CDR3 has 14 residues. The DNA of the CDR3 is TGTGCCAGCAGCTCCCTAGCGGGAGTCTACGAGCAGTACTTC. It codes for CASSSLAGVYEQYF.

The rearrangement joins TRBV13 to TRBJ2-6; D is ambiguous. The CDR3 covers 14 residues. Trimming removed 2 bases from V and 4 bases from J, with 6 bases in between. Germline-derived CDR1 and CDR2 are PRHDT and FYEKMQ (reference sequence). DNA for the CDR3: TGTGCCAGCAGCTTAATGACAGGGGCCAACGTCCTGACTTTC. Protein product: CASSLMTGANVLTF.

The J gene is TRBJ2-3, the V gene TRBV4-1; 8 bases line up with TRBD1. CDR1 and CDR2 (germline): MGHRA, YSYEKL. CDR3 length equals 16 residues. Trimming removed 4 bases from V and 7 bases from J; junction bases left unmatched: 13. The CDR3 DNA reads TGCGCCAGCAGCCCAGTATACAGGGGGGTAACGAATACGCAGTATTTT. Amino acids: CASSPVYRGVTNTQYF.

The V and J genes are TRBV7-2 and TRBJ2-5, with TRBD2 matching over 7 bases. V dropped 4 bases and J dropped 5; count of bases not matched to a gene: 10. The CDR3 spans 15 residues. The germline gives CDR1 SGHTA, CDR2 FQGNSA. The CDR3 reads CASSSFAGDGETQYF. CDR3 DNA sequence: TGTGCCAGCAGCTCCTTCGCGGGAGATGGGGAGACCCAGTACTTC.

This rearrangement joins TRBV7-9 to TRBJ1-4; D not certain. Trimming shortened V by 5 bases and J by 0 bases, and 16 bases separated the two germline ends. Germline values: CDR1 SEHNR, CDR2 FQNEAQ (reference sequence). The CDR3 has 17 amino acids. The CDR3 DNA reads as TGTGCCAGCAGCCGCGGTACATTAGGTGCAACTAATGAAAAACTGTTTTTT. Protein: CASSRGTLGATNEKLFF.

The chain recombines TRBV9 with TRBJ1-1, with a weak D call TRBD1 (6 bases). The CDR3 consists of 15 residues. V was trimmed by 3 bases and J by 10 bases, leaving 22 bases between them. CDR1 is SGDLS, CDR2 YYNGEE, per germline. The CDR3 here is CASSAIPDPRGRAFF. The CDR3 DNA is TGTGCCAGCAGCGCCATCCCGGATCCGAGGGGGAGAGCTTTCTTT.

The CDR3 DNA follows: TGTGCCAGCAGGCATTACATCGGGACTAGATCAGGGGAGCAGTACTTC. Its protein product is CASRHYIGTRSGEQYF. This chain links TRBV2 with TRBJ2-7; 8 nucleotides match TRBD2. V lost 6 bases to trimming and J lost 7 bases; unmatched junction nucleotides: 17. CDR1 SNHLY and CDR2 FYNNEI come from the germline V gene. This CDR3 spans 16 amino acids.

Concerning this clone: Other DNA sequences in this specimen translate into the identical CDR3. V is TRBV5-4 and J is TRBJ2-7, with D perhaps TRBD2 (5 bases). Germline CDR1 reads SGHNT; CDR2 reads YYREEE (reference sequence). The CDR3 has 15 residues. V lost 4 bases and J lost 3, with 17 bases in between. This CDR3 is CASSVGPLGDYEQYF. CDR3 nucleotides: TGTGCCAGCAGCGTAGGCCCACTCGGGGACTACGAGCAGTACTTC.

The table lists this clone with a count of one. The rearrangement links TRBV30 to TRBJ1-3, with a possible D match to TRBD1 (6 bases). This CDR3 is built from 15 residues. The V end lost 3 bases, the J end lost 0 bases, and 12 bases lay between the germline ends. Germline-derived CDR1 and CDR2 are GTSNPN and SVGIG (reference sequence). CDR3 residues: CAWRTPGVSGNTIYF. As DNA, the CDR3 is TGTGCCTGGAGGACCCCAGGGGTCTCTGGAAACACCATATATTTT.